This T cell receptor beta chain was obtained from a study of Ad26.COV2.S vaccination and SARS-CoV-2 variants. Regarding this clone: The antigen is unknown.

Trimming removed 0 bases at V and 3 bases at J, with 12 bases between. Germline V CDR1 and CDR2: LNHDA, SQIVND (reference sequence). This CDR3 spans 16 amino acids. Study results and caveats: In TCR breadth and depth analyses, total T cell responses may have been underestimated.

Sample treatment: some 19 received Ad26.COV2.S at low or high dose, single or two shots; five or six received placebo; per-sample allocation not given. Each sample was drawn 63 days after the first injection (of vaccine or placebo). Donation was by an adult aged 18-55 years who was in Boston. Profiling relied on immunoSEQ multiplex PCR, and the TCRdb table lists in-frame clones only, not all of them. The repertoire holds a few hundred thousand clones, roughly four fifths seen once, with almost 7.5% in the top ten. The V and J genes are TRBV19 and TRBJ2-1; D gene ambiguous. This specimen consisted of peripheral blood, obtained in a trial of Ad26.COV2.S vaccine versus placebo. This TCR was sampled from a person between 18 and 59 years old who received the Ad26.COV2.S COVID-19 vaccine or a placebo. CDR3: CASSIEHRQIYNEQFF. In DNA form, the CDR3 reads TGTGCCAGTAGTATAGAACACCGCCAAATCTACAATGAGCAGTTCTTC.